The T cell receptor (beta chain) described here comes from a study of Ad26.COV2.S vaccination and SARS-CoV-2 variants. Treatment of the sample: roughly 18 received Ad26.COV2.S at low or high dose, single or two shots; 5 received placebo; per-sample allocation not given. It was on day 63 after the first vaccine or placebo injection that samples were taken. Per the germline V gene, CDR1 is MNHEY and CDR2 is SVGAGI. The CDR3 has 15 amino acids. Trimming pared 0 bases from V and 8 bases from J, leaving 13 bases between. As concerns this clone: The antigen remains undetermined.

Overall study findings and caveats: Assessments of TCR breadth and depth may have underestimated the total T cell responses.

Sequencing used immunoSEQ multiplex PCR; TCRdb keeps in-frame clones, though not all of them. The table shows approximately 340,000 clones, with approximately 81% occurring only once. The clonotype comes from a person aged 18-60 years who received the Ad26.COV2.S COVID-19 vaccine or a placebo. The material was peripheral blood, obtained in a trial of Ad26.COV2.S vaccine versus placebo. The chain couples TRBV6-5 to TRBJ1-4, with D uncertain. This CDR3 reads CASSYSSGLWEKLFF. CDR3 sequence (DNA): TGTGCCAGCAGTTACTCGAGTGGGCTGTGGGAAAAACTGTTTTTT.